The 21 T cell receptor beta chains given below trace back to one sample, sequenced in a study of blood T cells in healthy people across ages. With a J-beta primer mix and a sample-barcoded 5' primer, a second PCR ran about 6 to 11 cycles. TCRdb ran MiXCR on the 5' RACE reads and lists one entry per CDR3 protein. The table lists 1.8 million or so distinct CDR3 sequences, roughly two fifths of them singletons. The sequenced sample consisted of blood. The receptor source for this set is a human donor in good health.

This chain links TRBV7-2 with TRBJ1-1, with a weak D call TRBD1 (5 bases). The CDR3 runs 14 residues. The germline CDR1 and CDR2 sequences are SGHTA and FQGNSA. V lost 5 bases to trimming and J lost 6 bases, with 16 bases between them. CDR3 DNA sequence: TGTGCCAGCAGCCCAATTCCGGGGGATGCTGAAGCTTTCTTT. Its protein product is CASSPIPGDAEAFF.

Comments on this clonotype: At one end, the junction sequence differs from germline, possibly due to a read error. The chain employs TRBV29-1 and TRBJ2-5; D perhaps matches TRBD1 (5 bases). Germline V lookup: CDR1 SQVTM, CDR2 ANQGSEA. This CDR3 is 12 amino acids long. In DNA form, the CDR3 reads TGCAGCGTTGGAAGGGGCGAAGAGTCCCAGTACTTC. It is translated as CSVGRGEESQYF.

This clonotype was detected only a few times. The DNA for the CDR3 is TGTGCCAGCAGCTATGGACAGGGGATTCAGTACTTC. As protein: CASSYGQGIQYF. The chain has TRBV5-6 and TRBJ2-4; 9 bases are shared with TRBD1. The germline CDR1 and CDR2 sequences are SGHDT and YYEEEE. The length of the CDR3 is 12 residues. Trimming at V came to 3 bases and at J to 10 bases, leaving 2 bases not matched to a gene.

V and J are TRBV7-2 and TRBJ2-5, with D tentatively TRBD2 (5 bases). The germline gives CDR1 SGHTA, CDR2 FQGNSA. Trimming removed 4 bases from V and 3 bases from J, with 9 bases in between. The CDR3 spans 13 residues. The DNA for the CDR3 is TGTGCCAGCAGCTCGACTACCGAAGAGACCCAGTACTTC. This translates into CASSSTTEETQYF.

This sequence joins TRBV12-5 and TRBJ2-5; D is unresolved. V lost 4 bases and J lost 1, with 7 bases in between. This CDR3 comprises 13 residues. Looked up from germline, CDR1 is LGHNT and CDR2 is FRNRAP. DNA of the CDR3: TGTGCTAGTGGTTACCGCCTCCAAGAGACCCAGTACTTC. It is translated as CASGYRLQETQYF.

Here the CDR3 DNA reads TGCAGTGCTAGTGATACGGGGGTACCCCTTGATCAGCCCCAGCATTTT. It specifies CSASDTGVPLDQPQHF. This sequence joins TRBV20-1 and TRBJ1-5; TRBD1 is a possible D gene (5 bases). CDR1 and CDR2 (germline): DFQATT, SNEGSKA (reference sequence). V was trimmed by 3 bases and J by 5 bases, leaving 20 bases between them. The CDR3 is 16 amino acids.

This clonotype showed up many times. The chain links TRBV20-1 to TRBJ2-7; D is unresolved. The V end lost 0 bases, the J end lost 4 bases, and 16 bases lay between the germline ends. The CDR3 is made up of 15 amino acids. CDR1 and CDR2 from the germline V gene are DFQATT and SNEGSKA (reference sequence). CDR3 in DNA: TGCAGTGCTAGAGAAGGGTTAGACCTGACGTACGAGCAGTACTTC. Translation gives CSAREGLDLTYEQYF.

The chain employs TRBV20-1 and TRBJ2-3; TRBD2 matches at 7 bases. There are 13 residues in the CDR3. J gave up 2 bases and V 4 bases, and 3 bases lay outside the gene matches. Germline CDR1 DFQATT, CDR2 SNEGSKA (reference sequence). The chain's CDR3 is CSATGTNTDTQYF. The CDR3 nucleotides read TGCAGTGCTACCGGGACTAACACAGATACGCAGTATTTT.

As to this clonotype: This sequence may be a read error, since a much larger clone differs from it by one base. The chain uses TRBV12-3 or TRBV12-4 and TRBJ2-1; tentative D call: TRBD1 (5 bases). The CDR3 sequence is 14 residues long. The ends were cut back, 1 base at V and 10 bases at J, with 14 bases in the middle. CDR3 nucleotides: TGTGCCAGCAGTTTAGGACAGATCTACTACGAGCAGTTCTTC. It translates to CASSLGQIYYEQFF.

The sample holds a few counts of this clonotype. The rearrangement joins TRBV10-3 to TRBJ1-4, with 7 positions matching TRBD1. The germline V gene encodes CDR1 ENHRY and CDR2 SYGVKD. After removal of 5 bases from V and 4 bases from J, the junction contained 4 bases not matched to a gene. The CDR3 runs to 14 residues. The CDR3 region is CAISPGQYNEKLFF. In DNA, the CDR3 is TGTGCCATCAGTCCGGGACAGTATAATGAAAAACTGTTTTTT.

The rearrangement uses TRBV5-1 and TRBJ2-1; 9 nucleotides line up with TRBD1. This CDR3 has 13 amino acids. V lost 7 bases to trimming and J lost 5 bases; unmatched junction nucleotides: 4. The V gene's germline CDR1 is SGHRS and CDR2 YFSETQ. The CDR3 DNA sequence: TGCGCCAGCGGGACAGGGCCCAACAATGAGCAGTTCTTC. Translated, it gives CASGTGPNNEQFF.

This clonotype was seen ten or more times. The chain recombines TRBV27 with TRBJ2-7, with a possible D match to TRBD1 (5 bases). CDR3 length equals 13 residues. V lost 5 bases, J lost 3 bases, and 11 bases lay in between. In germline, CDR1 is MNHEY, CDR2 SMNVEV (reference sequence). CDR3 bases: TGTGCCAGCAGTCTGACAGTAGGCTACGAGCAGTACTTC. It translates to CASSLTVGYEQYF.

V usage is TRBV29-1 and J usage is TRBJ2-3, with D unresolved. Trimming left V 0 bases short and J 0 bases short, with 13 bases between. Per germline, CDR1 SQVTM and CDR2 ANQGSEA. The CDR3 extends over 16 amino acids. The CDR3 is CSVEESPVPSTDTQYF. The CDR3 bases are TGCAGCGTTGAAGAGTCTCCAGTCCCGAGCACAGATACGCAGTATTTT.

This chain links TRBV27 with TRBJ1-5, with 9 bases lining up with TRBD1. CDR3 size: 18 residues. The V gene's germline CDR1 is MNHEY and CDR2 SMNVEV (reference sequence). V shed 5 bases, J shed 2 bases, and the junction held 13 bases outside the gene matches. The CDR3 bases are TGTGCCAGCAGTCCATCCTCGGGGGACAGGGAGGGCAATCAGCCCCAGCATTTT. It is translated as CASSPSSGDREGNQPQHF.

This clonotype came up a few times. The rearrangement joins TRBV12-3 or TRBV12-4 to TRBJ2-5; D is perhaps TRBD2 (6 bases). Trimming pared 5 bases from V and 7 bases from J, leaving 14 bases between. This CDR3 comprises 13 residues. CDR3 coding DNA: TGTGCCAGCAGTGTTAACGGGGGAGGGACCCAGTACTTC. Its translation: CASSVNGGGTQYF.

V gene TRBV5-1 combines with J gene TRBJ2-3, with 7 nucleotides matching TRBD1. V shed 0 bases, J shed 0 bases, and the junction held 7 bases outside the gene matches. The CDR3 covers 17 residues. Germline V gene data show CDR1 as SGHRS and CDR2 as YFSETQ. CDR3 sequence (DNA): TGCGCCAGCAGCTTGGACCTACAGGGGTCGAGCACAGATACGCAGTATTTT. Residues: CASSLDLQGSSTDTQYF.

This sequence joins TRBV20-1 and TRBJ1-4; 7 bases agree with TRBD1. V shed 6 bases and J 5 bases; nucleotides not matched to a gene: 6. This CDR3 has 13 amino acids. Germline lookup yields CDR1 DFQATT and CDR2 SNEGSKA (reference sequence). CDR3 sequence: CSASHRGNEKLFF. The DNA of the CDR3 is TGCAGTGCCAGTCACAGGGGAAATGAAAAACTGTTTTTT.

The genes are TRBV27 and TRBJ2-3; TRBD2 agrees at 11 bases. V lost 3 bases to trimming and J lost 7 bases; unmatched junction nucleotides: 9. CDR1 MNHEY and CDR2 SMNVEV come from the germline V gene (reference sequence). The CDR3 loop spans 16 amino acids. As DNA, the CDR3 is TGTGCCAGCAGTTTTAGCGGGGGGGCTAGAAGGTATACGCAGTATTTT. Amino acids: CASSFSGGARRYTQYF.

This clonotype was seen at least ten times. One junction end disagrees with the germline gene, perhaps due to a read error. The chain employs TRBV7-9 and TRBJ2-5, with a tentative D call TRBD1 (6 bases). Germline lookup yields CDR1 SEHNR and CDR2 FQNEAQ (reference sequence). The CDR3 spans 14 residues. The CDR3 protein is CASSLVGSGVEQYF. The CDR3 bases are TGCGCCAGCAGCTTGGTGGGCTCAGGGGTGGAGCAGTACTTC.

On this clonotype: Its ends do not fully match the called genes, so a read error is possible. The chain joins TRBV20-1 to TRBJ1-2, with a weak D call TRBD1 (6 bases). Germline-derived CDR1 and CDR2 are DFQATT and SNEGSKA (reference sequence). The CDR3 is 13 residues long. The CDR3 is CSATGTGSYGHTF. CDR3 DNA sequence: TGCAGTGCCACGGGAACAGGGAGTTATGGCCACACCTTC.

This clonotype appeared a few times. The chain uses TRBV7-2 and TRBJ2-5; D is undetermined. The germline V gene has CDR1 SGHTA and CDR2 FQGNSA. The CDR3 has 15 amino acids. Trimming cost V 5 bases and J 0 bases, with 13 bases left between them. The CDR3 DNA sequence: TGTGCCAGCAGCCCCACCGGGTGGGACCAAGAGACCCAGTACTTC. Translation gives CASSPTGWDQETQYF.